This TCR beta chain was obtained from a study of cytotoxic CD8 clonotypes in ibrutinib-treated CLL. In the study overall: After a median of about six years, some 15 patients stayed remitted and some twelve progressed; responses had been partial in some 25 and complete in 2. Study results and limitations: Clonality was elevated at ibrutinib response and had returned toward baseline at progression. On treatment, the uncommon public clonotypes contracted or remained stable.

This CDR3 has 17 amino acids. From germline, CDR1 is SGHDT and CDR2 YYEEEE. The J segment lost 4 bases and the V segment lost 1 base, leaving 4 bases of the junction unmatched. In regard to this clone: As yet, its antigen is unknown.

The planned depth of sequencing spanned 1 in 200,000 to 1 in 1 million T cells. The protocol was immunoSEQ multiplex PCR, while the TCRdb copy is restricted to in-frame clones and leaves out a portion. Here the sample spans just over 200,000 clones, 60% to 80% being singletons. The sample consisted of PBMCs, taken after 12 months of ibrutinib treatment. The chain combines TRBV5-6 with TRBJ2-3, with 15 positions matching TRBD2. The TCR originated in a human donor with chronic lymphocytic leukemia. The CDR3, as DNA: TGTGCCAGCAGCTTGTTGGGACTAGCGGGAGGTGCAGATACGCAGTATTTT. Its translation is CASSLLGLAGGADTQYF.